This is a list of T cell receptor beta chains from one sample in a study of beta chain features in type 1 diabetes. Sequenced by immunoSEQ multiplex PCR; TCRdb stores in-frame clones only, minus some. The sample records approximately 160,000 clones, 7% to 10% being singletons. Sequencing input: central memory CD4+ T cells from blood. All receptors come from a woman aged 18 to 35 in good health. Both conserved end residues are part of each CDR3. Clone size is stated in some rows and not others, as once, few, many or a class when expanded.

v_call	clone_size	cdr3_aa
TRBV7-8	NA	CASSSRGRSSYNEQFF
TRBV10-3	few	CAIRGQGPHEQYF
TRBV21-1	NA	CASSKVPIRRVSQPQHF
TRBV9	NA	CASSVGLAGLYNEQFF
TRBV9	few	CASSAYGATYEQYF
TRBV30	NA	CAWNRDIVSGNTIYF
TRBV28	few	CASSRTSGNEQFF
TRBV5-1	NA	CASSERSGDSIQYF
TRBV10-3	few	CATLAGGLGEQFF
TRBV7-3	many	CASSSGQGWNEQFF
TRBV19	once	CASSPPGQGYGYTF
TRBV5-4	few	CASSEDYNEQFF
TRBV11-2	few	CASSLMGQSEAFF
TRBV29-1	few	CSGRVPTDTQYF
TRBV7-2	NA	CASSLESGGGYEQYF
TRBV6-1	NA	CASTLLDEQYF
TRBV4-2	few	CASSQEWKGGGHEQFF
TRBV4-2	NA	CASSLGQHQETQYF
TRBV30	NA	CAWSPPARGANVLTF
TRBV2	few	CASKGQGNGYTF
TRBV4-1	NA	CASSHSGGNQPQHF
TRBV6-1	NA	CASRTGQGGNEQFF
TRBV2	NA	CASSAYASGTDTQYF
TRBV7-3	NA	CASSLRGEVGRTQYF
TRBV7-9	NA	CASSARGPFGGDGYTF
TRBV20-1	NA	CSALQNTEAFF
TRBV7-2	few	CASSYRAATNEKLFF
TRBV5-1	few	CASSTYAGGRETQYF
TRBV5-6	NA	CASSLYRALYTF
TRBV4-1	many	CASSQPGLAGVGYEQYF
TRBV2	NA	CASSSQALSGANVLTF
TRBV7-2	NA	CASSLRTDYGYTF
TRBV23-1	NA	CARGGDKIYEQYF
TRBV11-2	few	CASSSPTGYNEQFF
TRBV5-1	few	CASSLVVAETQYF
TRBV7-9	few	CASSFNRGETQYF
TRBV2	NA	CASSVTRAQEFF
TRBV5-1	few	CASSSGGQETQYF
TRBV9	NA	CASSPRDLADTQYF
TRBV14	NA	CASRGGPSPREKLFF
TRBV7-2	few	CASSLARNLQETQYF
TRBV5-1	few	CASSLAEMQYTEAFF
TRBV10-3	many	CAISEGAVQETQYF
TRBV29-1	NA	CSVHQGSGANVLTF
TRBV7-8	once	CASSHRQRELFF